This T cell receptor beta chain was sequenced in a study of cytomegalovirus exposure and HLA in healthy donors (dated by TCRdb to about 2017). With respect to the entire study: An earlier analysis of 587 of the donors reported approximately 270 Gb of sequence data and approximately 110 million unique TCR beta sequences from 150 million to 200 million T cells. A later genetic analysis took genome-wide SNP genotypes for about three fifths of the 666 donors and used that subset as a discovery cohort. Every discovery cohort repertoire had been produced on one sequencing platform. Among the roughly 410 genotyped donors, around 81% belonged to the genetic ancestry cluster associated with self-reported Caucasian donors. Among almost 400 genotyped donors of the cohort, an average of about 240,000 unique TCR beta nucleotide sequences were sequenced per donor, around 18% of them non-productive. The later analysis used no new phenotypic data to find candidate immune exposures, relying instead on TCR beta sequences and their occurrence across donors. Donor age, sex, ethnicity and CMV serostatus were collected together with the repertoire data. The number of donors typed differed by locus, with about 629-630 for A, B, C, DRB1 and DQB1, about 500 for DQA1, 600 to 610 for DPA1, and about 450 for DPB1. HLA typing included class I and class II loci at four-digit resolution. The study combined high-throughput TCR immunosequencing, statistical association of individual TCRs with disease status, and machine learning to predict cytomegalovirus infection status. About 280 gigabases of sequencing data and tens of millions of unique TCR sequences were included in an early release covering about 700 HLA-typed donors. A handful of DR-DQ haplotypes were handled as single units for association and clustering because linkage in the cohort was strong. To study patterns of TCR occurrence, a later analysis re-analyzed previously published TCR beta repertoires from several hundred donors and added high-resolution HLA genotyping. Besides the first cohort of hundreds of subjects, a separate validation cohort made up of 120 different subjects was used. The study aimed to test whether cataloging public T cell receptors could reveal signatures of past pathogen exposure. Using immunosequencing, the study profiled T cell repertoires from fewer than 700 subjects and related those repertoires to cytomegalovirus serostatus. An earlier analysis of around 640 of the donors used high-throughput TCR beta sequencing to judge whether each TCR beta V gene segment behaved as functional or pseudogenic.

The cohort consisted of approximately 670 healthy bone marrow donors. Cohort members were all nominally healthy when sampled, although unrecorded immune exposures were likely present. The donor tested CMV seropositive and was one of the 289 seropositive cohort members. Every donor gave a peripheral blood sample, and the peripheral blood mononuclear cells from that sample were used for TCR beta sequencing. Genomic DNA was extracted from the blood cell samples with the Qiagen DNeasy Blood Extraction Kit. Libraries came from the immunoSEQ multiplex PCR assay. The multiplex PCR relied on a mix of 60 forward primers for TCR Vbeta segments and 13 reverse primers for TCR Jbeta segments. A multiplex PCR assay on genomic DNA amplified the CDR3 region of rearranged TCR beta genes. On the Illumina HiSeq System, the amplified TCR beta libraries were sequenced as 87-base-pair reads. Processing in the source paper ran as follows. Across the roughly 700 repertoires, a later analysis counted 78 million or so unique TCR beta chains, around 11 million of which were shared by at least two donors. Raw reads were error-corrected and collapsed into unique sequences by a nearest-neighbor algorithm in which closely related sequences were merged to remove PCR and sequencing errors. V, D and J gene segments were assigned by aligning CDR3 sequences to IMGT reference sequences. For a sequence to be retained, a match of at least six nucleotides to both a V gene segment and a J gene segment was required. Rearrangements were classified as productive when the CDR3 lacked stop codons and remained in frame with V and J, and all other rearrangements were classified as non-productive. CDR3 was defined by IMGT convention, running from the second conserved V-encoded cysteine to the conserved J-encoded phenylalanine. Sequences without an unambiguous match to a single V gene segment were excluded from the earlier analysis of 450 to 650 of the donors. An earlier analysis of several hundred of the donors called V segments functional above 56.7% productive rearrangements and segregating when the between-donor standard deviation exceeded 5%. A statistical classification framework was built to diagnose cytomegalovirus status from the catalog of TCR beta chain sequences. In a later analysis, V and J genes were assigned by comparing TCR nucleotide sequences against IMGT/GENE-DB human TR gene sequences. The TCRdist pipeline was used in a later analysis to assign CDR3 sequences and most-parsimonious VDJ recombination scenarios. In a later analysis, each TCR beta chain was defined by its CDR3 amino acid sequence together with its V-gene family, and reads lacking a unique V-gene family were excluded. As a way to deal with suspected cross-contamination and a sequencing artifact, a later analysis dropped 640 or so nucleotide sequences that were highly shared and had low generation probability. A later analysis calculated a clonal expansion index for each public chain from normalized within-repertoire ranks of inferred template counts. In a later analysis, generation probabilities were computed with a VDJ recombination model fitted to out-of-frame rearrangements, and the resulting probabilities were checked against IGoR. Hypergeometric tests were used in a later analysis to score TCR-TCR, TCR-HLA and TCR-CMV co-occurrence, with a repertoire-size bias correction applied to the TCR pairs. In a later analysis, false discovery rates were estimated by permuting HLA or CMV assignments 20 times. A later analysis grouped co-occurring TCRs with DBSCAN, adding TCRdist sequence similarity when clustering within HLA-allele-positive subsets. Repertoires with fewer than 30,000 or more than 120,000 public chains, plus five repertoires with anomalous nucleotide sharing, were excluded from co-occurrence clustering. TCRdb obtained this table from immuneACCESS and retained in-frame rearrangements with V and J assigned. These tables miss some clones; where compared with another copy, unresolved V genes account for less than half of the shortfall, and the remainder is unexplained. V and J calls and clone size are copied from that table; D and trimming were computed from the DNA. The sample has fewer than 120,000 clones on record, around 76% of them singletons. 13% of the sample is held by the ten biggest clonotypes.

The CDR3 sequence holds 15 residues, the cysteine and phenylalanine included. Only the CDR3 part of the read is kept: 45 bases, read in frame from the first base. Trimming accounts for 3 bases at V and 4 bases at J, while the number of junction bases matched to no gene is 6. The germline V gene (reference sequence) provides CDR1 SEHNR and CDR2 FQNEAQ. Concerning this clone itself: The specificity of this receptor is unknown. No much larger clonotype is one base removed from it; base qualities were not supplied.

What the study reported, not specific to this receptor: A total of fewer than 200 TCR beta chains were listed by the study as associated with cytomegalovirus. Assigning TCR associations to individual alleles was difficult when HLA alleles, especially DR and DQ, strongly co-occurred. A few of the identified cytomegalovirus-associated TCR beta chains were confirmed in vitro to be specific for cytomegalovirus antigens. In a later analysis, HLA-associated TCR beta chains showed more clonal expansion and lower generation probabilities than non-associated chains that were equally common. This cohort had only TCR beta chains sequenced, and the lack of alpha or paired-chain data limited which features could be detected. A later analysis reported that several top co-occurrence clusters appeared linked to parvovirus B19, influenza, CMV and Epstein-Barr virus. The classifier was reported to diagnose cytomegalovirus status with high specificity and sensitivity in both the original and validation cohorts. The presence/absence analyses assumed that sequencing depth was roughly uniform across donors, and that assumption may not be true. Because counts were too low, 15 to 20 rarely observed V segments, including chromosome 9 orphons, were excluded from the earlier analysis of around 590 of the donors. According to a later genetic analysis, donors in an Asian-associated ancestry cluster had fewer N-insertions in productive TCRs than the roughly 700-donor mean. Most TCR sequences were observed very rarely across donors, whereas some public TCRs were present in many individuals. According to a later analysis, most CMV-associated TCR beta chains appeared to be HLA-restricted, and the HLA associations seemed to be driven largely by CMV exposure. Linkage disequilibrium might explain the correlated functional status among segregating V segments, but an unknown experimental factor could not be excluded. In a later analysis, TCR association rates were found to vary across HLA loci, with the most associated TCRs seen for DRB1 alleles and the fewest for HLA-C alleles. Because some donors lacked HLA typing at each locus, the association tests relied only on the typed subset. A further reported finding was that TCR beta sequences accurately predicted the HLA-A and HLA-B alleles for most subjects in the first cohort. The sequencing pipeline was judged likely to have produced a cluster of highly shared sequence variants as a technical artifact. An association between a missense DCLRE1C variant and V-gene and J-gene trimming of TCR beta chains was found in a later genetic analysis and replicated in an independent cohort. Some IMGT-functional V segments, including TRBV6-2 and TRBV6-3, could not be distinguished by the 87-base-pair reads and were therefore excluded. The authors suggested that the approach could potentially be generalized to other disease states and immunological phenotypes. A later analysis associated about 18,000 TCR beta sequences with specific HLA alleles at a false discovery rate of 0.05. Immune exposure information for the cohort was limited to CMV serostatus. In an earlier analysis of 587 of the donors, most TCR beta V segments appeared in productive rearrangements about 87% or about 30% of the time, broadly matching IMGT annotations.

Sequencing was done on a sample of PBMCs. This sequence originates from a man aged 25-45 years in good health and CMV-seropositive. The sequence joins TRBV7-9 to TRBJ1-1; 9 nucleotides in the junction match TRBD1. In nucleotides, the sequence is TGTGCCAGCAGCTTCGGGGACAGGGATAGCACTGAAGCTTTCTTT. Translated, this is CASSFGDRDSTEAFF.